This T cell receptor beta chain derives from a study of shared clonotypes between healthy human individuals. General study points: Non-shared clonotypes displayed generation probabilities falling below those of clonotypes present in all four donors.

Generated by immunoSEQ multiplex PCR, the TCRdb table keeps only in-frame clones and is missing some. The sample includes hundreds of thousands of clones, around 92% of them seen just once. CDR3 length: 15 amino acids. J gave up 4 bases and V 9 bases, and 10 bases lay outside the gene matches. Germline CDR1 reads MDHEN; CDR2 reads SYDVKM. Cells designated naive CD8 were CD45RO-negative and were positively selected for CCR7, with terminally differentiated effector memory CD45RA+ cells excluded. A note on this clone: Its cognate antigen is unknown.

The sequence was collected from a man aged 30-40 years in good health. The sample taken for sequencing was naive CD8+ T cells sorted from blood. This chain connects TRBV28 to TRBJ1-4, with 8 bases lining up with TRBD1. This CDR3 reads CASLSATGVNEKLFF. Written as DNA, the CDR3 is TGTGCCAGTCTCTCCGCGACAGGGGTTAATGAAAAACTGTTTTTT.